The rows below give T cell receptor beta chains drawn from one sample of a study of blood T cell repertoires in COVID-19. Generated by immunoSEQ multiplex PCR, the TCRdb table keeps only in-frame clones and is missing some. The data contain 260,000 or so clones, approximately 88% of them singletons. Input material: PBMCs or T cells enriched from blood (not recorded which). These receptors were obtained from a woman aged 25-40 years with acute COVID-19. CDR3s include the opening cysteine and the closing phenylalanine or tryptophan. The D gene is left open where the match is weak. Not every row has a clone size; where given, it reads once, few, many or a size class.

DNA: TGTGCCAGCAGCTTAGGTTCAGCGCCAAGCTCCTACAATGAGCAGTTCTTC
CDR3: CASSLGSAPSSYNEQFF
size: .
V: TRBV7-8
length: 17
D: .
J: TRBJ2-1

DNA: TGTGCCAGCAGGGAAACCCCTCGACAGGGACTCTCCTACGAGCAGTACTTC
CDR3: CASRETPRQGLSYEQYF
size: .
V: TRBV6-1
length: 17
D: .
J: TRBJ2-7

DNA: TGTGCCAGCAGCTTAATTCTCTCACAACCTCCGAACTATGGCTACACCTTC
CDR3: CASSLILSQPPNYGYTF
size: .
V: TRBV7-8
length: 17
D: .
J: TRBJ1-2

DNA: TGTGCCAGTCACCCGAGGAGCAATGAAAAACTGTTTTTT
CDR3: CASHPRSNEKLFF
size: .
V: TRBV19
length: 13
D: .
J: TRBJ1-4

DNA: TGTGCCAGCAGACAGTTGTCCTCACCCCTCCACTTT
CDR3: CASRQLSSPLHF
size: .
V: TRBV6-5
length: 12
D: .
J: TRBJ1-6

DNA: TGTGCCAGCAATTTAATTTGGGGGCCCAATCAGCCCCAGCATTTT
CDR3: CASNLIWGPNQPQHF
size: .
V: TRBV2
length: 15
D: .
J: TRBJ1-5

DNA: TGCAGCGTTGAACGACAGGACTATGGCTACACCTTC
CDR3: CSVERQDYGYTF
size: .
V: TRBV29-1
length: 12
D: .
J: TRBJ1-2

DNA: TGTGCCACCAGTGACCGACAGGAGACTCAGCAGTTCTTC
CDR3: CATSDRQETQQFF
size: once
V: TRBV24-1
length: 13
D: .
J: TRBJ2-1

DNA: TGCGCCAGCAGCTTGGCCGGTGCGGTTAAAAACATTCAGTACTTC
CDR3: CASSLAGAVKNIQYF
size: .
V: TRBV5-1
length: 15
D: .
J: TRBJ2-4

DNA: TGCAGCGCTCGGCGGGGCGATGGCTACACCTTC
CDR3: CSARRGDGYTF
size: .
V: TRBV29-1
length: 11
D: .
J: TRBJ1-2

DNA: TGCAGCGTTGAAGAGGGCAGGGGAGCGGACTATGGCTACACCTTC
CDR3: CSVEEGRGADYGYTF
size: .
V: TRBV29-1
length: 15
D: .
J: TRBJ1-2

DNA: TGTGCCAGTAGTATTTCCCCGGACAGGGCCTATGGCTACACCTTC
CDR3: CASSISPDRAYGYTF
size: .
V: TRBV19
length: 15
D: TRBD1
J: TRBJ1-2

DNA: TGTGCCAGCAGTACACAACAGGGCGGAAGCGAAAAACTGTTTTTT
CDR3: CASSTQQGGSEKLFF
size: few
V: TRBV6-5
length: 15
D: .
J: TRBJ1-4

DNA: TGTGCCAGTAGTATAGCGTCAGGCCAGCCCCAGCATTTT
CDR3: CASSIASGQPQHF
size: .
V: TRBV19
length: 13
D: .
J: TRBJ1-5

DNA: TGTGCCACCCAACAGGCCGTTAATGAAAAACTGTTTTTT
CDR3: CATQQAVNEKLFF
size: .
V: TRBV2
length: 13
D: .
J: TRBJ1-4

DNA: TGTGCCAGCAGCCCGGGGGGGGCGAAGTGGGTCTTT
CDR3: CASSPGGAKWVF
size: .
V: TRBV5-6
length: 12
D: .
J: TRBJ1-1

DNA: TGCGCCAGCAGCTTCTGGACGGGGGGAGGAAGCGAGCAGTACTTC
CDR3: CASSFWTGGGSEQYF
size: .
V: TRBV5-1
length: 15
D: TRBD2
J: TRBJ2-7

DNA: TGTGCCAGCAGCCTCGGCCGAGGCTTCTATGGCTACACCTTC
CDR3: CASSLGRGFYGYTF
size: .
V: TRBV5-6
length: 14
D: .
J: TRBJ1-2

DNA: TGCGCCAGCAGCCCCATCTTGTTGGACATATCCTACGAGCAGTACTTC
CDR3: CASSPILLDISYEQYF
size: .
V: TRBV4-1
length: 16
D: .
J: TRBJ2-7

DNA: TGCGCCAGCAGCCAAGTCCGGGGGGCTCAGCCCCAGCATTTT
CDR3: CASSQVRGAQPQHF
size: once
V: TRBV4-3
length: 14
D: .
J: TRBJ1-5

DNA: TGCGCCAGCAGCCAAGGCTACAGGGACTACGAGCAGTACTTC
CDR3: CASSQGYRDYEQYF
size: .
V: TRBV4-1
length: 14
D: .
J: TRBJ2-7

DNA: TGCAGCGTTATCGTTGACGGGGACACTGAAGCTTTCTTT
CDR3: CSVIVDGDTEAFF
size: .
V: TRBV29-1
length: 13
D: .
J: TRBJ1-1

DNA: TGCGCCAGCAGCCCAGTCTACGAGCAGTACTTC
CDR3: CASSPVYEQYF
size: many
V: TRBV4-1
length: 11
D: .
J: TRBJ2-7

DNA: TGTGCCAGTAGTAAAGCAGGACAGGGGTGGTATCAGCCCCAGCATTTT
CDR3: CASSKAGQGWYQPQHF
size: once
V: TRBV19
length: 16
D: TRBD1
J: TRBJ1-5

DNA: TGTGCCAGCAGCGACAGGGGGTTCGCCGGGGAGCTGTTTTTT
CDR3: CASSDRGFAGELFF
size: .
V: TRBV11-3
length: 14
D: TRBD1
J: TRBJ2-2

DNA: TGCGCCAGCACCCCTTCCCTGGGCTACGGGGCCAACGTCCTGACTTTC
CDR3: CASTPSLGYGANVLTF
size: .
V: TRBV23-1
length: 16
D: .
J: TRBJ2-6

DNA: TGTGCCAGCAGTCGACAACGCATGGCACCCTACAATGAGCAGTTCTTC
CDR3: CASSRQRMAPYNEQFF
size: .
V: TRBV27
length: 16
D: .
J: TRBJ2-1

DNA: TGTGCCAGCAGCTTAGGACTAGCGCCCTACGAGCAGTACTTC
CDR3: CASSLGLAPYEQYF
size: .
V: TRBV7-8
length: 14
D: TRBD2
J: TRBJ2-7

DNA: TGTGCCAGCGGGACTAGCGGGGGCACAGATACGCAGTATTTT
CDR3: CASGTSGGTDTQYF
size: .
V: TRBV7-9
length: 14
D: TRBD2
J: TRBJ2-3

DNA: TGTGCCAGCAGCTTAGATCTGGGGCCCTATGGCTACACCTTC
CDR3: CASSLDLGPYGYTF
size: .
V: TRBV11-2
length: 14
D: .
J: TRBJ1-2

DNA: TGTGCCAGCAGCTCCAGGGTTTCTTTTGGAAACACCATATATTTT
CDR3: CASSSRVSFGNTIYF
size: once
V: TRBV7-6
length: 15
D: .
J: TRBJ1-3

DNA: TGCAGCGTTGGACAGCGGGGGGCGAGCACAGATACGCAGTATTTT
CDR3: CSVGQRGASTDTQYF
size: .
V: TRBV29-1
length: 15
D: TRBD2
J: TRBJ2-3

DNA: TGTGCCAGTAGTATCCCGCGAGAGGGTGGCACTGAAGCTTTCTTT
CDR3: CASSIPREGGTEAFF
size: .
V: TRBV19
length: 15
D: .
J: TRBJ1-1

DNA: TGTGCCAGTAGTATAAGTCTTGGGCGCAATCAGCCCCAGCATTTT
CDR3: CASSISLGRNQPQHF
size: once
V: TRBV19
length: 15
D: .
J: TRBJ1-5

DNA: TGTGCCAGCAGTTCCATGCGGAGGGGGCATCAGCCCCAGCATTTT
CDR3: CASSSMRRGHQPQHF
size: .
V: TRBV28
length: 15
D: TRBD1
J: TRBJ1-5

DNA: TGTGCCAGCAGTCTTACCGGGACACCTAACTATGGCTACACCTTC
CDR3: CASSLTGTPNYGYTF
size: .
V: TRBV6-1
length: 15
D: .
J: TRBJ1-2

DNA: TGCGCCAGCAGCCTCCGGACAGGACCCTCCTACAATGAGCAGTTCTTC
CDR3: CASSLRTGPSYNEQFF
size: .
V: TRBV4-1
length: 16
D: TRBD1
J: TRBJ2-1

DNA: TGTGCCAGCAGTTTGGAGGGCTTCTATGGCTACACCTTC
CDR3: CASSLEGFYGYTF
size: once
V: TRBV25-1
length: 13
D: .
J: TRBJ1-2

DNA: TGCGCCAGCAGCTTGGGGGAGGGGAGTACTGAAGCTTTCTTT
CDR3: CASSLGEGSTEAFF
size: .
V: TRBV5-1
length: 14
D: .
J: TRBJ1-1

DNA: TGCGCCAGCAGCCAGGACAGGGGAAGCCCATATGGCTACACCTTC
CDR3: CASSQDRGSPYGYTF
size: .
V: TRBV4-1
length: 15
D: TRBD1
J: TRBJ1-2

DNA: TGCGCCAGCAGCCAGGGACGGGGGGACTACGAGCAGTACTTC
CDR3: CASSQGRGDYEQYF
size: .
V: TRBV4-3
length: 14
D: TRBD2
J: TRBJ2-7

DNA: TGCGCCAGCAGCTTGTCCCCTACAGGGGGGGCGTTCGATGAGCAGTTCTTC
CDR3: CASSLSPTGGAFDEQFF
size: .
V: TRBV5-1
length: 17
D: .
J: TRBJ2-1

DNA: TGCGCCAGCAGACAGGGGAACACCGGGGAGCTGTTTTTT
CDR3: CASRQGNTGELFF
size: .
V: TRBV5-1
length: 13
D: .
J: TRBJ2-2

DNA: TGTGCCAGCAGCGATGGGAGCGGGACAGGGTTCCATGAGCAGTTCTTC
CDR3: CASSDGSGTGFHEQFF
size: .
V: TRBV7-9
length: 16
D: TRBD1
J: TRBJ2-1

DNA: TGTGCCAGCGCCCGGGACAGGGGGACCGGGGAGCTGTTTTTT
CDR3: CASARDRGTGELFF
size: once
V: TRBV9
length: 14
D: TRBD1
J: TRBJ2-2

DNA: TGTGCCAGCAGCCCTCGACAGGCCAACTATGGCTACACCTTC
CDR3: CASSPRQANYGYTF
size: .
V: TRBV11-2
length: 14
D: .
J: TRBJ1-2

DNA: TGTGCCAGCAGTAAACAGGGACAGCCCCAGCATTTT
CDR3: CASSKQGQPQHF
size: .
V: TRBV6-5
length: 12
D: .
J: TRBJ1-5

DNA: TGTGCCAGCAGTGACTTAGGGACAGGGGGCGCAGATACGCAGTATTTT
CDR3: CASSDLGTGGADTQYF
size: .
V: TRBV6-4
length: 16
D: TRBD1
J: TRBJ2-3

DNA: TGCGCCAGCAGCTTGGAATGGGACAGGGTCTACAATGAGCAGTTCTTC
CDR3: CASSLEWDRVYNEQFF
size: .
V: TRBV5-1
length: 16
D: TRBD1
J: TRBJ2-1

DNA: TGTGCCAGCAGCCCCGGACAGACCTATGGCTACACCTTC
CDR3: CASSPGQTYGYTF
size: .
V: TRBV7-6
length: 13
D: .
J: TRBJ1-2

DNA: TGCGCCAGCAGCTGGACCCAGGGGGATCTGAGCAACACCATATATTTT
CDR3: CASSWTQGDLSNTIYF
size: .
V: TRBV5-1
length: 16
D: TRBD1
J: TRBJ1-3

DNA: TGCAGCGTTGAAGGGCCAGGGCCCTATGGCTACACCTTC
CDR3: CSVEGPGPYGYTF
size: few
V: TRBV29-1
length: 13
D: .
J: TRBJ1-2

DNA: TGTGCCAGCAGTGATACGGGCAGGGTGGACGAAAAACTGTTTTTT
CDR3: CASSDTGRVDEKLFF
size: .
V: TRBV25-1
length: 15
D: .
J: TRBJ1-4

DNA: TGTGCCAGCAGAACAGGGAGGGGCACAGATACGCAGTATTTT
CDR3: CASRTGRGTDTQYF
size: .
V: TRBV5-8
length: 14
D: .
J: TRBJ2-3

DNA: TGTGCCAGCAGTTACTCGAAAGGGGGAGTCTATGGCTACACCTTC
CDR3: CASSYSKGGVYGYTF
size: .
V: TRBV6-5
length: 15
D: .
J: TRBJ1-2

DNA: TGTGCCAGCAGTTACCCGCGGACAGGGTTTAGCGGGGAGCTGTTTTTT
CDR3: CASSYPRTGFSGELFF
size: .
V: TRBV6-6
length: 16
D: TRBD1
J: TRBJ2-2

DNA: TGTGCCAGCAGCCGAGGACAGGGAATGTTAAACATTCAGTACTTC
CDR3: CASSRGQGMLNIQYF
size: .
V: TRBV6-5
length: 15
D: TRBD1
J: TRBJ2-4